This T cell receptor beta chain appears in the sequencing data of a study of blood T cell repertoires in COVID-19. On the study more broadly: Spain, Italy and the United States supplied samples that represented acute and convalescent COVID-19.

TCRdb keeps only in-frame clones here, not all; method: immunoSEQ multiplex PCR. The sample consists of under 200,000 clones, approximately 84% of them appearing once. Germline V gene sequence: CDR1 MGHDK, CDR2 SYGVNS. V lost 3 bases and J lost 4, with 12 bases in between. The CDR3 totals 15 residues. The chain is built from TRBV25-1 and TRBJ2-2; D may be TRBD1 (6 bases). The sequencing sample was made of peripheral blood. This sequence was found in a man aged 40-49 years who had recovered from COVID-19. The CDR3 DNA reads as TGTGCCAGCAGTGATTATCAGGGGCGCACCGGGGAGCTGTTTTTT. Residues: CASSDYQGRTGELFF.